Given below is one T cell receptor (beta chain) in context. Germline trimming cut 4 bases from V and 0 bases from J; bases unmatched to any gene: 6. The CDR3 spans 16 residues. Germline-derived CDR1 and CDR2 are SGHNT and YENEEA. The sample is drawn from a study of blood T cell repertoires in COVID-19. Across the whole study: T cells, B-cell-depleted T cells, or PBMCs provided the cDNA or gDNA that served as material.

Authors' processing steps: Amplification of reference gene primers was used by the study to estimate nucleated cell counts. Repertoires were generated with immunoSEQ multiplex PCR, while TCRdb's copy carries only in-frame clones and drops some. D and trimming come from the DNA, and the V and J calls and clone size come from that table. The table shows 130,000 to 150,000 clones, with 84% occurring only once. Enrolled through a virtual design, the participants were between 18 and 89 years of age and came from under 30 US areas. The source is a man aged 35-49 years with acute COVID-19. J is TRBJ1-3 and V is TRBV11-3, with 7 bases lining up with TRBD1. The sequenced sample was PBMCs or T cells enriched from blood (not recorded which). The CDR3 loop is CASSWGDSHSGNTIYF. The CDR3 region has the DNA TGTGCCAGCAGCTGGGGGGACAGCCACTCTGGAAACACCATATATTTT. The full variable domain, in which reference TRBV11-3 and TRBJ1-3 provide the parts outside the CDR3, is EAGVVQSPRYKIIEKKQPVAFWCNPISGHNTLYWYLQNLGQGPELLIRYENEEAVDDSQLPKDRFSAERLKGVDSTLKIQPAELGDSAVYLCASSWGDSHSGNTIYFGEGSWLTVV.